These 20 T cell receptor beta chains were sequenced from one sample in a study of CD8 T cells in Susac syndrome. Random hexamers were used to reverse transcribe an amount of about 0.45 to 1 ug RNA. TCRdb processed the immunoSEQ multiplex PCR reads anew with MiXCR; each CDR3 protein has one entry. The sample holds around 200,000 distinct CDR3 sequences; under 97% are singletons and the top ten take roughly 0.098%. Sequenced input: CD4+ T cells from PBMCs. These TCRs come from a human donor with Susac syndrome.

This chain uses TRBV5-1 with TRBJ1-1; no definite D call. This CDR3 is 13 amino acids long. Germline CDR1 and CDR2: SGHRS and YFSETQ. V lost 5 bases, J lost 1 base, and 9 bases lay in between. The CDR3 DNA reads as TGCGCCAGCAGTTCAACAGAGAACACTGAAGCTTTCTTT. The encoded protein is CASSSTENTEAFF.

The chain carries TRBV30 and TRBJ2-3; no definite D call. The CDR3 extends over 14 amino acids. The V end was cut by 4 bases, the J end by 4 bases, with 15 bases between. Looked up from germline, CDR1 is GTSNPN and CDR2 is SVGIG (reference sequence). The CDR3: CAWMARKASDTQYF. CDR3 nucleotide sequence: TGTGCCTGGATGGCCAGGAAGGCCTCAGATACGCAGTATTTT.

The chain couples TRBV27 to TRBJ2-7, with D maybe TRBD1 (5 bases). Germline-derived CDR1 and CDR2 are MNHEY and SMNVEV (reference sequence). V dropped 4 bases and J dropped 3 bases, with 16 bases sitting between them. The CDR3 is 15 amino acids. DNA for the CDR3: TGTGCCAGCAGTTCGCGGTCCACAGGAGTCTACGAGCAGTACTTC. This gives the protein CASSSRSTGVYEQYF.

This chain joins TRBV20-1 and TRBJ2-3; 8 nucleotides line up with TRBD2. Losses at the gene ends were 5 bases for V and 1 base for J; bases not matched to a gene: 5. Germline V lookup: CDR1 DFQATT, CDR2 SNEGSKA (reference sequence). This CDR3 is 14 amino acids long. The CDR3 loop is CSAHGGAGTDTQYF. CDR3 DNA sequence: TGCAGTGCTCACGGGGGGGCCGGCACAGATACGCAGTATTTT.

Written as DNA, the CDR3 is TGTGCCAGCAGTTTCGGGGACCGAAACTATGGCTACACCTTC. Translation: CASSFGDRNYGYTF. This sequence joins TRBV27 and TRBJ1-2, with D possibly being TRBD1 (5 bases). The CDR3 consists of 14 residues. The germline V gene has CDR1 MNHEY and CDR2 SMNVEV (reference sequence). V lost 3 bases and J lost 2, with 10 bases in between.

The rearrangement uses TRBV7-8 and TRBJ2-6; no reliable D call. V shed 0 bases and J shed 1 base, with 7 bases lying between them. The CDR3 length is 16 residues. The germline CDR1 and CDR2 sequences are SGHVS and FQNEAQ. For the CDR3, the DNA is TGTGCCAGCAGCTTAGCAAGTGGTTCTGGGGCCAACGTCCTGACTTTC. Protein product: CASSLASGSGANVLTF.

The J gene is TRBJ2-3, the V gene TRBV20-1, with TRBD1 matching 7 bases. Germline V lookup: CDR1 DFQATT, CDR2 SNEGSKA (reference sequence). Trimming took 3 bases from V and 10 from J; bases not matched to a gene: 10. The CDR3 is 13 amino acids. CDR3 coding DNA: TGCAGTGCTAGGGACTGGGGAACAGGGGCGCAGTATTTT. Protein product: CSARDWGTGAQYF.

This chain joins TRBV20-1 and TRBJ2-3, with 7 positions matching TRBD2. The CDR3 is 15 amino acids. V was pared by 3 bases and J by 2 bases, with 8 bases of the junction left unmatched. Germline CDR1 DFQATT, CDR2 SNEGSKA (reference sequence). Here the CDR3 reads CSARTPGDYTDTQYF. The CDR3 coding sequence is TGCAGTGCTAGGACCCCGGGGGACTACACAGATACGCAGTATTTT.

The chain has TRBV6-6 and TRBJ2-5; TRBD2 aligns across 11 bases. Germline values: CDR1 MNHNY, CDR2 SVGAGI (reference sequence). V lost 4 bases, J lost 1 base, and 5 bases stayed unmatched. The CDR3 is made up of 16 amino acids. The CDR3 is CASSFSGGALQETQYF. As DNA, the CDR3 is TGTGCCAGCAGTTTTAGCGGGGGGGCCCTCCAAGAGACCCAGTACTTC.

The rearrangement links TRBV7-3 to TRBJ2-1; TRBD2 aligns across 8 bases. CDR3 length: 15 amino acids. The germline V gene has CDR1 SGHTA and CDR2 FQGTGA. V shed 5 bases and J 8 bases; nucleotides not matched to a gene: 11. The CDR3 DNA reads TGTGCCAGCAGCCCTCAGCGGGGGCGAACAGATGAGCAGTTCTTC. As protein: CASSPQRGRTDEQFF.

The chain recombines TRBV30 with TRBJ2-1; TRBD2 is a possible D gene (7 bases). V was cut by 0 bases and J by 10 bases, with 16 bases left in between. The CDR3 sequence is 14 residues long. The germline gives CDR1 GTSNPN, CDR2 SVGIG (reference sequence). The CDR3 bases are TGTGCCTGGAGTGTACATGGGGGGGCCGGCGAGCAGTTCTTC. Its protein is CAWSVHGGAGEQFF.

V usage is TRBV7-2 and J usage is TRBJ1-2; the match to TRBD1 covers 7 bases. The CDR3 length is 13 residues. Germline V gene sequence: CDR1 SGHTA, CDR2 FQGNSA. Trimming took 5 bases from V and 8 from J; bases not matched to a gene: 8. As DNA, the CDR3 is TGTGCCAGCAGCCCAACAGGGGACGGAGGCTACACCTTC. This translates into CASSPTGDGGYTF.

This chain links TRBV7-2 with TRBJ1-5, with D perhaps matching TRBD1 (6 bases). CDR1 is SGHTA, CDR2 FQGNSA, per germline. Trimming removed 1 base from V and 5 bases from J, with 9 bases in between. The CDR3 has 14 residues. The DNA for the CDR3 is TGTGCCAGCAGCTTAGGGACAGCGGATCAGCCCCAGCATTTT. Translation: CASSLGTADQPQHF.

J is TRBJ1-2 and V is TRBV23-1; D is uncertain. TRBV23-1 is placed among ORFs of uncertain function. This CDR3 has 12 amino acids. V lost 8 bases, J lost 5 bases, and 12 bases lay in between. The CDR3 bases are TGCGCCAGCCGATTTGCTTCTTATGGCTACACCTTC. Amino acids: CASRFASYGYTF.

This chain uses TRBV19 with TRBJ1-6; D not resolved. Trimming took 8 bases from V and 6 from J, leaving 14 bases between them. Germline V gene data show CDR1 as LNHDA and CDR2 as SQIVND (reference sequence). The CDR3 loop spans 14 amino acids. The CDR3 bases are TGTGCCAGTCACCTTAGGATGGGTAATTCACCCCTCCACTTT. As protein: CASHLRMGNSPLHF.

This clonotype has more than one count but fewer than ten. The chain employs TRBV4-1 and TRBJ2-1; no clear D gene. CDR3 size: 17 residues. The germline V and J ends were trimmed by 0 bases and 7 bases, with 19 bases remaining between them. Germline loops: CDR1 MGHRA, CDR2 YSYEKL. CDR3 protein: CASSQDVVGLIWNEQFF. CDR3 sequence (DNA): TGCGCCAGCAGCCAAGATGTGGTAGGGTTAATCTGGAATGAGCAGTTCTTC.

This chain connects TRBV9 to TRBJ2-5, with D unresolved. The CDR3 spans 14 residues. The germline gives CDR1 SGDLS, CDR2 YYNGEE. With 0 bases removed from V and 2 bases from J, the gap between germline ends came to 8 bases. CDR3 sequence (DNA): TGTGCCAGCAGCGTAGGCGGCGAGCAAGAGACCCAGTACTTC. Amino acid sequence: CASSVGGEQETQYF.

The chain has TRBV24-1 and TRBJ2-4, with 8 bases lining up with TRBD1. The CDR3 totals 18 residues. V dropped 2 bases and J dropped 1; count of bases not matched to a gene: 9. The germline V gene has CDR1 KGHDR and CDR2 SFDVKD. CDR3 nucleotides: TGTGCCACCAGTGATTCCAGATTCAGGGGGCCGGCCAAAAACATTCAGTACTTC. Its translation is CATSDSRFRGPAKNIQYF.

The gene calls are TRBV4-1 and TRBJ2-7, with 8 bases lining up with TRBD1. The CDR3 sequence is 14 residues long. V was pared by 2 bases and J by 1 base, with 1 base of the junction left unmatched. Germline V gene data show CDR1 as MGHRA and CDR2 as YSYEKL. CDR3 residues: CASSQRTGSYEQYF. Here the CDR3 DNA reads TGCGCCAGCAGCCAAAGGACAGGGTCCTACGAGCAGTACTTC.

The gene calls are TRBV20-1 and TRBJ2-5; D gene uncertain. Germline lookup yields CDR1 DFQATT and CDR2 SNEGSKA (reference sequence). This CDR3 spans 14 amino acids. Trimming shortened V by 4 bases and J by 0 bases, and 12 bases separated the two germline ends. The CDR3 DNA follows: TGCAGTGCTACCCGCCAGAGGTACCAAGAGACCCAGTACTTC. Translated, it gives CSATRQRYQETQYF.